The rows below give T cell receptor beta chains drawn from one sample of a study of OX40 agonist ivuxolimab in advanced cancers. The data were produced by immunoSEQ multiplex PCR, yet TCRdb's version contains in-frame clones alone and is incomplete. The table includes 95,000 or so clones, approximately 86% detected once. The sequencing here drew on CD4+ or CD8+ T cells sorted from blood, taken in a trial of the OX40 agonist ivuxolimab. The source of these receptors is an adult with an advanced solid tumor such as melanoma, head and neck, liver or kidney cancer. The CDR3 runs from the conserved cysteine through the conserved F or W. Clone size is given for some rows only: seen once, a few or many times, or a class if the clone is expanded.

clone size	V gene	J gene	CDR3 protein
once	TRBV5-4	TRBJ2-5	CASSLVGAAPGETQYF
NA	TRBV28	TRBJ2-5	CASSPPTLPSLIGQYF
NA	TRBV6-4	TRBJ2-1	CASSSSGGQFF
NA	TRBV15	TRBJ2-3	CATSTGLAGRTDTQYF
NA	TRBV5-1	TRBJ2-7	CASSLGHEAGRTNEQYF
NA	TRBV5-6	TRBJ2-1	CASSLAYTGLDNEQFF
NA	TRBV5-1	TRBJ2-3	CASSHGTDTQYF
NA	TRBV21-1	NA	CASSKGIRGYEQYF
NA	TRBV7-6	TRBJ2-7	CASSPPGDYEQYF
NA	TRBV29-1	TRBJ1-1	CSVVPGTGYRSTEAFF
NA	TRBV11-2	TRBJ1-1	CASSLTGGREEAEAFF
NA	TRBV2	NA	CASSFLRAGDPYEQYF
NA	TRBV7-9	TRBJ2-7	CASSSIRGGYEQYF
NA	TRBV6-5	TRBJ2-7	CAGRTSGKPYEQYF
NA	TRBV5-4	TRBJ1-5	CASSQGGAQPQHF
NA	TRBV4-1	TRBJ2-7	CASSTGQTYEQYF
NA	TRBV2	TRBJ2-5	CASSPTSGASGTQYF
NA	TRBV15	TRBJ1-4	CATSRDGTGGGGKLFF
NA	TRBV5-1	TRBJ2-7	CASSLAPGDEQYF
NA	TRBV28	TRBJ2-7	CASSSGTGGEQYF
NA	TRBV7-9	TRBJ2-4	CASSPGRAGNIQYF
NA	TRBV5-4	TRBJ1-2	CASSLGPGQGAYGYTF
few	TRBV27	TRBJ2-1	CASSSGGADYNEQFF
NA	TRBV9	TRBJ1-1	CASSAEYRGGRAFF
NA	TRBV9	TRBJ1-3	CASSSAGVGNTIYF
few	TRBV7-8	TRBJ2-1	CASSPGAGTNPEVHNEQFF
NA	TRBV11-2	TRBJ2-7	CASSLSLGGSYEQYF
few	TRBV6-1	TRBJ1-5	CASSEVGGIGGYNQPQHF
NA	TRBV19	TRBJ2-3	CASSIRGESTDTQYF
NA	TRBV11-3	TRBJ2-7	CASTYGTTNYEQYF
few	TRBV6-4	TRBJ2-1	CASSADSYNEQFF
few	TRBV7-2	TRBJ1-5	CASSQLGGSQPQHF
NA	TRBV5-5	TRBJ2-3	CASSLEFSSGTQYF
NA	TRBV7-9	TRBJ2-7	CASSFTTGGVHYEQYF
NA	TRBV5-4	TRBJ2-7	CASSQDTGTAYEQYF
once	TRBV25-1	TRBJ2-3	CASSPYVPTGVGDTQYF
NA	TRBV5-6	TRBJ2-7	CASSSPRVTGETYEQYF
NA	TRBV7-8	TRBJ2-6	CASSPLVGANVLTF
NA	TRBV5-1	TRBJ1-1	CASSLGGSSEAFF
NA	TRBV19	TRBJ2-2	CASRGNTGELFF
NA	TRBV9	TRBJ2-1	CASSVKENEQFF
NA	TRBV27	TRBJ1-5	CASRPGGSRQPQHF
NA	TRBV6-1	TRBJ2-7	CASSDNRVFSYEQYF
NA	TRBV5-6	TRBJ2-2	CASSLAAGIGELFF
NA	TRBV9	TRBJ2-7	CASSGGELAGEPTPFYEQYF
NA	TRBV10-3	TRBJ2-1	CAISGQSYNEQFF
NA	TRBV5-1	TRBJ2-3	CASSLSTRQDTQYF
NA	TRBV7-9	TRBJ2-7	CASSLGTGVDEQYF
NA	TRBV9	TRBJ2-3	CASSLRGLAGTTDTQYF
NA	TRBV4-3	TRBJ2-7	CASSQDRLAGGYEQYF
once	TRBV4-2	TRBJ2-3	CASRRENTDTQYF
NA	TRBV5-1	TRBJ1-6	CASSLELGDNSPLHF